This T cell receptor (beta chain) stems from a study of cytomegalovirus exposure and HLA in healthy donors (dated by TCRdb to about 2017). Regarding the study in general: An earlier analysis of 587 of the donors reported 250 to 300 Gb of sequence data and some 120 million unique TCR beta sequences from 150 million to 200 million T cells. An early release covering about 600 HLA-typed donors comprised 300 to 350 gigabases of sequencing data and 65 million to 100 million unique TCR sequences. Among the approximately 430 genotyped donors, 81% belonged to the genetic ancestry cluster associated with self-reported Caucasian donors. The study aimed to test whether signatures of past pathogen exposure could be identified by cataloging public T cell receptors. The study profiled the T cell repertoires of hundreds of subjects by immunosequencing and related them to cytomegalovirus serostatus. In addition to the first cohort of 650 to 750 subjects, a separate validation cohort of 120 different subjects was used. To predict cytomegalovirus infection status, the study combined high-throughput TCR immunosequencing, statistical association of individual TCRs with disease status, and machine learning. A later analysis re-analyzed previously published TCR beta repertoires from roughly 630 donors and added high-resolution HLA genotyping to study TCR occurrence patterns. In the later analysis, no new phenotypic data were used to find candidate immune exposures; instead, reliance was placed on TCR beta sequences and their occurrence across donors. In an earlier analysis of several hundred of the donors, high-throughput TCR beta sequencing was used to judge whether each TCR beta V gene segment behaved as functional or pseudogenic. Donor age, sex, ethnicity and CMV serostatus were compiled alongside the repertoire data. Genome-wide SNP genotypes for about 55% of the roughly 670 donors were used in a later genetic analysis, which treated that subset as a discovery cohort. Every discovery cohort repertoire had been produced on one sequencing platform. HLA typing covered class I and class II loci at four-digit resolution. Typing coverage differed by locus: A, B, C, DRB1 and DQB1 were typed in about 629-630 donors, DQA1 in roughly 510, DPA1 in some 600, and DPB1 in 472. Because of strong linkage in the cohort, 5 or 6 DR-DQ haplotypes were treated as single units for association and clustering. Among roughly 370 genotyped donors of the cohort, an average of 235,054 unique TCR beta nucleotide sequences were sequenced per donor, 15% to 20% of them non-productive. Study-wide conclusions, independent of this receptor: A few of the identified cytomegalovirus-associated TCR beta chains were confirmed in vitro to be specific for cytomegalovirus antigens. According to a later genetic analysis, donors in an Asian-associated ancestry cluster had fewer N-insertions in productive TCRs than the approximately 670-donor mean. Some IMGT-functional V segments, including TRBV6-2 and TRBV6-3, could not be distinguished by the 87-base-pair reads and were therefore excluded. According to a later analysis, TCR association rates differed among HLA loci, with DRB1 alleles showing the most associated TCRs and HLA-C alleles showing the fewest. A later analysis found that most CMV-associated TCR beta chains appeared HLA-restricted, with HLA associations seemingly driven largely by CMV exposure. This cohort had only TCR beta chains sequenced, and the lack of alpha or paired-chain data limited which features could be detected. Several of the top co-occurrence clusters appeared to be linked to parvovirus B19, influenza, CMV and Epstein-Barr virus, according to a later analysis. According to the authors, the approach could potentially be generalized to other disease states and immunological phenotypes. Because counts were too low, roughly 17 rarely observed V segments, including chromosome 9 orphons, were left out of the earlier analysis of 587 of the donors. The only immune exposure information available for the cohort was CMV serostatus. V-gene and J-gene trimming of TCR beta chains was associated with a missense DCLRE1C variant in a later genetic analysis, and the association was replicated in an independent cohort. Cytomegalovirus status was reported to be diagnosed by the classifier with high specificity and sensitivity in both the original and validation cohorts. In the study, 150 to 200 TCR beta chains were listed as associated with cytomegalovirus. A cluster of highly shared sequence variants was judged likely to be a technical artifact of the sequencing pipeline. A further reported finding was that TCR beta sequences accurately predicted the HLA-A and HLA-B alleles for most subjects in the first cohort. Because HLA typing was missing for some donors at each locus, association tests included only the typed subset. A later analysis found that HLA-associated TCR beta chains were more clonally expanded and had lower generation probabilities than equally common non-associated chains. Most TCR sequences were seen in very few donors, while some public TCRs were found in many individuals. In an earlier analysis of some 500 of the donors, most TCR beta V segments appeared in productive rearrangements about 90% or about 30% of the time, broadly matching IMGT annotations. Strong co-occurrence of HLA alleles, especially DR and DQ, made assigning TCR associations to individual alleles difficult. Specific HLA alleles were associated with 15,000 to 20,000 TCR beta sequences at a false discovery rate of 0.05 in a later analysis. Presence/absence analyses assumed roughly uniform sequencing depth across donors, an assumption that may not hold. Linkage disequilibrium might explain the correlated functional status among segregating V segments, but an unknown experimental factor could not be excluded.

In total, approximately 610 healthy bone marrow donors made up the cohort. All cohort members were sampled while nominally healthy, although unrecorded immune exposures were likely present. The donor was CMV seronegative and belonged to the group of around 350 seronegative cohort members. Every donor gave a peripheral blood sample, and the peripheral blood mononuclear cells from that sample were used for TCR beta sequencing. Genomic DNA extraction from the blood cell samples was performed with the Qiagen DNeasy Blood Extraction Kit. From the cysteine through the phenylalanine, the CDR3 covers 19 amino acids. Just CDR3 DNA is preserved here, 57 bases in frame from base 1. V was cut back by 4 bases and J by 8 bases, leaving a gap of 29 bases between them. Reading the germline V gene gives CDR1 MDHEN and CDR2 SYDVKM. In this sample, this clone turned up a few times. No cognate antigen has been identified for it. It has no much larger one-base neighbor in the sample; base qualities were not kept.

The library was built by means of the immunoSEQ multiplex PCR assay. The multiplex PCR relied on a mix of 60 forward primers for TCR Vbeta segments and 13 reverse primers for TCR Jbeta segments. The CDR3 region of rearranged TCR beta genes was amplified from genomic DNA by a multiplex PCR assay. Amplified TCR beta libraries were sequenced as 87-base-pair reads on the Illumina HiSeq System. On the authors' methods: In a later analysis, tens of millions of unique TCR beta chains were counted across the approximately 670 repertoires, and roughly 11 million of these chains were shared by at least two donors. Raw reads were error-corrected and collapsed into unique sequences with a nearest-neighbor algorithm that merged closely related sequences to remove PCR and sequencing errors. V, D and J gene segments were assigned by aligning CDR3 sequences to IMGT reference sequences. For a sequence to be retained, a match of at least six nucleotides to both a V gene segment and a J gene segment was required. A rearrangement was called productive if the CDR3 had no stop codons and remained in frame with V and J, and every other rearrangement was called non-productive. Following IMGT convention, CDR3 was defined as the stretch from the second conserved V-encoded cysteine up to the conserved J-encoded phenylalanine. In an earlier analysis of around 540 of the donors, sequences lacking an unambiguous match to a single V gene segment were excluded. An earlier analysis of some 610 of the donors called V segments functional above 56.7% productive rearrangements and segregating when the between-donor standard deviation exceeded 5%. A statistical classification framework was developed to diagnose cytomegalovirus status using the catalog of TCR beta chain sequences. A later analysis assigned V and J genes by comparing TCR nucleotide sequences with IMGT/GENE-DB human TR gene sequences. A later analysis assigned CDR3 sequences and most-parsimonious VDJ recombination scenarios with the TCRdist pipeline. In a later analysis, each TCR beta chain was defined by its CDR3 amino acid sequence together with its V-gene family, and reads lacking a unique V-gene family were excluded. A later analysis removed nearly 600 highly shared, low-generation-probability nucleotide sequences to deal with suspected cross-contamination and a sequencing artifact. In a later analysis, a clonal expansion index for each public chain was calculated from normalized within-repertoire ranks of inferred template counts. In a later analysis, generation probabilities were computed with a VDJ recombination model fitted to out-of-frame rearrangements, and the resulting probabilities were checked against IGoR. Hypergeometric tests were used in a later analysis to score TCR-TCR, TCR-HLA and TCR-CMV co-occurrence, with a repertoire-size bias correction applied to the TCR pairs. In a later analysis, false discovery rates were estimated by permuting HLA or CMV assignments 20 times. A later analysis grouped co-occurring TCRs with DBSCAN, adding TCRdist sequence similarity when clustering within HLA-allele-positive subsets. For co-occurrence clustering, repertoires with fewer than 30,000 or more than 120,000 public chains were excluded, along with four or five repertoires with anomalous nucleotide sharing. TCRdb took over this immuneACCESS table, retaining in-frame rearrangements with V and J assigned. Such tables are incomplete; in checked studies, under half of the missing clones stem from an unresolved V gene, and the remainder is unexplained. Clone size and the V and J calls come from that table; the DNA yielded D and trimming. This sample gives some 30,000 clones in total; 44% of them show up just once. The leading ten clones occupy roughly 2.1% of the sample.

The chain links TRBV28 with TRBJ1-4, with no D gene named confidently. The source is a woman aged 50 to 65 in good health and CMV-seronegative. Sequencing was performed on PBMCs. The CDR3 is CASSSRRGLLTGRGEKLFF. The DNA sequence is TGTGCCAGCAGTTCTCGTCGAGGACTCTTAACGGGTCGTGGGGAAAAACTGTTTTTT.